The clone carrying this T cell receptor beta chain was found many times. Its antigen is currently unknown. Every donor provided roughly 10 milliliters of peripheral blood. The sample belongs to a study of blood T cells in healthy people across ages. Study-level background: Using template switching, researchers captured about one barcoded beta molecule for each two T cells. General observations from the study: Roughly linear declines in TCR beta diversity per million T cells occurred with age.

Germline lookup yields CDR1 SGHKS and CDR2 YYEKEE (reference sequence). This CDR3 has 16 residues. The ends were cut back, 1 base at V and 0 bases at J, with 11 bases in the middle. The second PCR ran about 6 to 11 cycles with a sample-barcoded 5' primer and J-beta primers. TCRdb called the 5' RACE reads again in MiXCR, with one record for every CDR3 protein. The table includes 250,000 to 300,000 distinct CDR3 sequences, 25% to 30% detected once. This clonotype was sampled from a woman in her 70s in good health. The chain recombines TRBV5-5 with TRBJ2-1; the D gene is possibly TRBD1 (5 bases). Sequencing input: blood. CDR3 sequence reads: CASSLWGPSSYNEQFF. In nucleotides, the CDR3 is TGTGCCAGCAGCTTGTGGGGCCCGAGCTCCTACAATGAGCAGTTCTTC.